This T cell receptor beta chain was recovered during a study of metastatic and nonmetastatic thyroid tumors. Every patient underwent thyroid surgery untreated. Only a few counts were recorded for this clone. TCRdb re-called the PCR reads through MiXCR. The sample contains tens of thousands of clones, roughly an eighth of which appear only once. Trimming took 2 bases from V and 4 from J, leaving 9 bases between them. Germline V gene lookup returns CDR1 MNHEY and CDR2 SVGAGI. This CDR3 contains 14 residues. This TCR derives from a female donor with papillary thyroid cancer or a benign thyroid nodule (not recorded which). Some clones in this sample may be carry-over from other donors' samples. The sequenced material came from tumor tissue. J is TRBJ1-5 and V is TRBV6-5; D is uncertain. In DNA form, the CDR3 reads TGTGCCAGCAGTTACGGGTTTTGGAATCAGCCCCAGCATTTT. It encodes CASSYGFWNQPQHF.